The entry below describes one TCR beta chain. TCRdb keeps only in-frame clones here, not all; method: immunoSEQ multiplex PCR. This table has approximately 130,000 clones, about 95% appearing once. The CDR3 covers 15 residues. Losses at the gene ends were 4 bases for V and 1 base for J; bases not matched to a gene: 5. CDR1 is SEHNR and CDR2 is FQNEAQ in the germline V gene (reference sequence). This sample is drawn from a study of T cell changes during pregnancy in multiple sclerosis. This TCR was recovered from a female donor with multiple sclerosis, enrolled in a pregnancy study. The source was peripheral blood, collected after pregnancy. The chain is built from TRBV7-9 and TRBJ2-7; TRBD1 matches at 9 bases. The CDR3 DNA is TGTGCCAGCAGCTCACCCGGGACAGGGTCCTACGAGCAGTACTTC. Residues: CASSSPGTGSYEQYF.